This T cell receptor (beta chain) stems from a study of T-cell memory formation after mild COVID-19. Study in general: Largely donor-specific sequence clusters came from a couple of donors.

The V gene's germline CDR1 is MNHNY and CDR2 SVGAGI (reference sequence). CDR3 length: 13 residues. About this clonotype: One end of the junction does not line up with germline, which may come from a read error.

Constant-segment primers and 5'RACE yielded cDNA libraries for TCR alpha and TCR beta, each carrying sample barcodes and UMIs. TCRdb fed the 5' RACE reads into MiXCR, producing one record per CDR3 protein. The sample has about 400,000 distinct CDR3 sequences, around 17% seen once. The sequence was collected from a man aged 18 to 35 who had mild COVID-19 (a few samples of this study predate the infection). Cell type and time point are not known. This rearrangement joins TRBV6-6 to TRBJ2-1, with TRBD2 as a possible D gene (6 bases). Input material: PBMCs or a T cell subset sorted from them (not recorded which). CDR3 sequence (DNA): TGTGCCAGCAGTTACGCCCGGGACTCCGGGGTGCTCTTC. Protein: CASSYARDSGVLF.